The clone carrying this TCR beta chain was seen more than once but under ten times. The CDR3 spans 13 residues. CDR1 is DFQATT, CDR2 SNEGSKA, per germline (reference sequence). V was clipped by 3 bases and J by 8 bases; unmatched bases: 7. These data belong to a study of identical twins. TCRdb ran MiXCR on the 5' RACE reads and lists one entry per CDR3 protein. The repertoire holds some 500,000 distinct CDR3 sequences, with more than 9% as singletons. The sample was also reused in another study, on yellow fever vaccine responses in identical twins.

J is TRBJ1-2 and V is TRBV20-1; TRBD1 aligns across 9 bases. The source of this sequence is a woman between 18 and 29 years old in good health. The sample comprised PBMCs. CDR3 coding DNA: TGCAGTGCTAGCCTGACAGGGGGAGAGGGCTACACCTTC. It translates to CSASLTGGEGYTF.